Given below is one T cell receptor (beta chain) in context. The antigen remains undetermined. The source of the sample is a study of cytomegalovirus exposure and HLA in healthy donors. General study results and limits: CMV antigen specificity was confirmed in vitro for a few CMV-associated chains. Cytomegalovirus-associated status was assigned to about 180 TCR beta chains.

The germline V gene encodes CDR1 SGDLS and CDR2 YYNGEE. The V gene lost 2 bases and the J gene lost 0 bases, with 11 bases spanning the gap. The CDR3 length is 15 residues. With 60 Vbeta and 13 Jbeta primers, the PCR was carried out. Libraries were prepared by immunoSEQ multiplex PCR; TCRdb keeps only in-frame clonotypes and omits some of them. This table has around 140,000 clones, 64% appearing once. Sequencing used PBMCs. The rearrangement joins TRBV9 to TRBJ1-2; D perhaps matches TRBD1 (5 bases). This sequence was found in a woman in her forties in good health and CMV-seronegative. CDR3 sequence reads: CASSVTGDTNYGYTF. Written as DNA, the CDR3 is TGTGCCAGCAGCGTCACAGGAGATACTAACTATGGCTACACCTTC.